This T cell receptor (beta chain) was identified in a study of cytomegalovirus exposure and HLA in healthy donors. This CDR3 region has 17 residues. With 1 base removed from V and 0 bases from J, the gap between germline ends came to 10 bases. Per the germline V gene, CDR1 is SGHAT and CDR2 is FQNNGV. Sampled while nominally healthy, donors likely had unrecorded immune exposures. The PCR ran on 60 Vbeta and 13 Jbeta primers. Original analysis: Later analysis identified 65 million to 80 million unique TCR beta chains, about 10 million shared. The data were produced by immunoSEQ multiplex PCR, yet TCRdb's version contains in-frame clones alone and is incomplete. That table is the source of V, J and clone size, and D and trimming were worked out from the DNA. The repertoire holds 240,000 or so clones, with about 86% as singletons. This clone has a handful of counts. Its antigen is not identified. Study-level results: Immune exposure was documented only through CMV serostatus.

The receptor was isolated from a woman in her sixties in good health and CMV-seropositive. V usage is TRBV11-2 and J usage is TRBJ1-6, with unresolved D. Sequencing used PBMCs. The CDR3, as DNA: TGTGCCAGCAGCTTAGGGCCGGGGAGCTCCTATAATTCACCCCTCCACTTT. Its translation: CASSLGPGSSYNSPLHF. The complete variable domain, with remaining parts taken from reference TRBV11-2 and TRBJ1-6, reads EAGVAQSPRYKIIEKRQSVAFWCNPISGHATLYWYQQILGQGPKLLIQFQNNGVVDDSQLPKDRFSAERLKGVDSTLKIQPAKLEDSAVYLCASSLGPGSSYNSPLHFGNGTRLTVT.